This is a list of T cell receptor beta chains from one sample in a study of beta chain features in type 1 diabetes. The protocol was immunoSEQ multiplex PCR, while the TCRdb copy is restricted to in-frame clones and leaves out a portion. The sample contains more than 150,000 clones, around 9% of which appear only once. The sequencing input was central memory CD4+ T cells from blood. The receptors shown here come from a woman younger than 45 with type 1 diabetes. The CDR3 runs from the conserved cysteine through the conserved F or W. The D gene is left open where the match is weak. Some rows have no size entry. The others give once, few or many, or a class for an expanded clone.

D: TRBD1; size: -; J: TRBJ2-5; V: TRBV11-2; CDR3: CASSLDWTGTGLLQETQYF; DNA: TGTGCCAGCAGCTTAGACTGGACAGGCACAGGACTGTTACAAGAGACCCAGTACTTC
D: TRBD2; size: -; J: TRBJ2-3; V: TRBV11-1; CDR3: CASSRTSAVATDTQYF; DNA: TGTGCCAGCAGCAGAACTAGCGCCGTGGCCACAGATACGCAGTATTTT
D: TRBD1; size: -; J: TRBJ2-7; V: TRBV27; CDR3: CASSDTAGTGPEQYF; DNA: TGTGCCAGCAGTGATACTGCCGGGACAGGGCCCGAGCAGTACTTC
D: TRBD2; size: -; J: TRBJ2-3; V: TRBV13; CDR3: CASSSIAGGGSDTQYF; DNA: TGTGCCAGCAGCTCCATAGCGGGAGGGGGCTCCGATACGCAGTATTTT
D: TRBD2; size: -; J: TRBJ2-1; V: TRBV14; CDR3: CASSQGITGTSHTNNEQFF; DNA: TGTGCCAGCAGCCAAGGGATAACCGGGACTAGCCATACAAACAATGAGCAGTTCTTC
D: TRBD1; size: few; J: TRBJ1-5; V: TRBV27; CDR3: CASSLTGAGQPQHF; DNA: TGTGCCAGCAGTCTCACAGGGGCCGGTCAGCCCCAGCATTTT
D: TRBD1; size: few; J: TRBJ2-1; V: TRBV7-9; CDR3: CASSNHRGRNSYNEQFF; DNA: TGTGCCAGCAGCAACCACAGGGGGCGTAATTCCTACAATGAGCAGTTCTTC
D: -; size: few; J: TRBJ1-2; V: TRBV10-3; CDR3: CAISESGPREGYTF; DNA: TGTGCCATCAGTGAGTCTGGCCCCCGGGAGGGCTACACCTTC
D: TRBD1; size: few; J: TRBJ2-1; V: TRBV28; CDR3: CASSLRDSEQFF; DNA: TGTGCCAGCAGTCTCCGGGACAGTGAGCAGTTCTTC
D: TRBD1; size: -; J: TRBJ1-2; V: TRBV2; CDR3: CASRTTGEGYTF; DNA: TGTGCCAGCAGGACAACAGGGGAGGGCTACACCTTC
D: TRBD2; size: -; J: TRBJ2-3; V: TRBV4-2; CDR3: CASSLEPAAGTSGSGTDTQYF; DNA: TGTGCCAGCAGCCTTGAACCGGCAGCCGGGACTAGCGGGAGTGGCACAGATACGCAGTATTTT
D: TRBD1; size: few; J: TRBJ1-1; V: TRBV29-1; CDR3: CSAGTGSGTEAFF; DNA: TGCAGCGCGGGGACAGGGTCCGGCACTGAAGCTTTCTTT
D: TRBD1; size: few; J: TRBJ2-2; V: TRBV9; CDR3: CASSIRDRSSTGELFF; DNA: TGTGCCAGCAGCATACGGGACAGATCCAGCACCGGGGAGCTGTTTTTT
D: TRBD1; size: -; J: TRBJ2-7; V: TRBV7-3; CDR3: CASSLGHRGDYEQYF; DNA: TGTGCCAGCAGCTTAGGCCACAGGGGTGACTACGAGCAGTACTTC
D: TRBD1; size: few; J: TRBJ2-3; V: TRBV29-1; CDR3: CSVADRGVTDTQYF; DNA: TGCAGCGTTGCCGACAGGGGAGTCACAGATACGCAGTATTTT
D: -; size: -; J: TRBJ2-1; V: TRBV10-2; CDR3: CASSESTLAGIEGNEQFF; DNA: TGCGCCAGCAGTGAGTCGACTCTTGCGGGAATCGAGGGCAATGAGCAGTTCTTC
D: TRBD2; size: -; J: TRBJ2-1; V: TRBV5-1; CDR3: CASSLLAGGPVGYNEQFF; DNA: TGCGCCAGCAGCTTACTAGCGGGAGGGCCTGTGGGCTACAATGAGCAGTTCTTC
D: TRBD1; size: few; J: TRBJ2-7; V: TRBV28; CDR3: CASSLFAQGAHEQYF; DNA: TGTGCCAGCAGTTTATTCGCGCAGGGGGCCCACGAGCAGTACTTC
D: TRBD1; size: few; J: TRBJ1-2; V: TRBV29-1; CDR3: CSTRQGGRGYTF; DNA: TGCAGCACCAGACAGGGCGGTCGTGGCTACACCTTC
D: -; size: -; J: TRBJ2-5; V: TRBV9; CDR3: CASSPRAGAQWGETQYF; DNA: TGTGCCAGCAGCCCTCGAGCTGGGGCCCAGTGGGGAGAGACCCAGTACTTC
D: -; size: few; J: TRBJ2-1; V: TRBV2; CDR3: CASSEDRSYNEQFF; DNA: TGTGCCAGCAGTGAAGATCGCTCCTACAATGAGCAGTTCTTC
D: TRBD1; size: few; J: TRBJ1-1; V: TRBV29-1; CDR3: CSSFYRGSEAFF; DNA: TGCAGCTCGTTCTACAGGGGTTCTGAAGCTTTCTTT
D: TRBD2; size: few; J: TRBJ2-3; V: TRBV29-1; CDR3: CSVEGLAGDTQYF; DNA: TGCAGCGTTGAAGGACTAGCGGGGGATACGCAGTATTTT
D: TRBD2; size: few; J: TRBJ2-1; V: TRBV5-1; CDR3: CASRPRLAGGEQFF; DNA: TGCGCCAGCCGCCCCCGACTAGCGGGAGGTGAGCAGTTCTTC
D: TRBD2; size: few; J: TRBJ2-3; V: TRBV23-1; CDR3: CASSQSQRENGYTQYF; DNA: TGCGCCAGCAGTCAATCTCAGCGGGAGAATGGGTATACGCAGTATTTT
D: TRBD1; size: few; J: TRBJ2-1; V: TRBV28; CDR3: CASSGDRTYNEQFF; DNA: TGTGCCAGCAGCGGGGACAGGACCTACAATGAGCAGTTCTTC
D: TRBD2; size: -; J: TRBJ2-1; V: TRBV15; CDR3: CATSREIASGSVPFF; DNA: TGTGCCACCAGCAGAGAAATTGCTAGCGGGAGTGTTCCGTTCTTC
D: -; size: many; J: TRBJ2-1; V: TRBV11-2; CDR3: CASSLDLSNEQFF; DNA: TGTGCCAGCAGCTTAGATCTCTCCAATGAGCAGTTCTTC
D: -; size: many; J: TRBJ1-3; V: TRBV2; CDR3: CASSELEGSTIYF; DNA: TGTGCCAGCAGTGAATTGGAGGGGAGCACCATATATTTT
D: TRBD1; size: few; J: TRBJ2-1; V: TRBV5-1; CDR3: CATSNDRVSYNEQFF; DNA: TGCGCCACCTCCAACGACAGGGTCTCCTACAATGAGCAGTTCTTC
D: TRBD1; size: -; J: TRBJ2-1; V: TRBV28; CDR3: CASSSGTGGEGEQFF; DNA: TGTGCCAGCAGTTCCGGGACAGGGGGCGAGGGTGAGCAGTTCTTC
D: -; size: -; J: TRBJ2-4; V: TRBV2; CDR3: CAGRSLGGKNIQYF; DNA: TGTGCCGGACGATCACTGGGAGGCAAAAACATTCAGTACTTC